This TCR beta chain derives from a study of T-cell memory formation after mild COVID-19. Study-wide results and caveats: Some clones that responded turned up in pre-infection memory, which suggests that cross-reactive memory joined in. There was a balanced CD4/CD8 profile in clones contracting day 15 to 85, and later expanders leaned CD4+.

The CDR3 is 14 amino acids. Germline V gene lookup returns CDR1 SGHRS and CDR2 YFSETQ. V lost 1 base and J lost 9, with 14 bases in between. This clonotype was detected only a few times. Its specificity is not known. TCRdb re-analysed the 5' RACE reads in MiXCR, keeping a single row per CDR3 protein. Of 470,000 or so distinct CDR3 sequences listed, approximately 18% are singletons. This sequence was found in a man younger than 35 who had mild COVID-19 (a few samples of this study predate the infection). Cell type and time point are not known. Specimen: PBMCs or a T cell subset sorted from them (not recorded which). The chain links TRBV5-1 to TRBJ2-1; D is undetermined. CDR3 nucleotides: TGCGCCAGCAGCTTGTGGTCGGCCTTCGCTGAGCAGTTCTTC. Protein: CASSLWSAFAEQFF.